The rows below give T cell receptor beta chains drawn from one sample of a study of T cell responses to AZD1222 COVID-19 vaccine. Sequencing was performed with immunoSEQ multiplex PCR; in TCRdb, only in-frame clones are kept and a portion is missing. The sample lists roughly 140,000 clones; 70% to 90% were seen once. Sequencing used peripheral blood, obtained after recovery from COVID-19. All receptors come from an adult who had recovered from COVID-19. The CDR3 runs from the conserved cysteine through the conserved F or W. The order of the fields is clone size, V gene, J gene, D gene, CDR3 DNA, CDR3 protein. A D gene is named only where the DNA matches it firmly. Only some rows state a clone size, as once, few, many or a class for expanded clones.

abundance: -; v_gene: TRBV11-3; j_gene: TRBJ2-5; d_gene: -; CDR3nt: TGTGCCAGCAGCTTAGGGCACCAAGAGACCCAGTACTTC; CDR3aa: CASSLGHQETQYF
abundance: medium-sized; v_gene: TRBV7-9; j_gene: TRBJ2-1; d_gene: TRBD2; CDR3nt: TGTGCCAGCAGCTTTGGACTAGCGGGAAATGAGCAGTTCTTC; CDR3aa: CASSFGLAGNEQFF
abundance: -; v_gene: TRBV29-1; j_gene: TRBJ2-7; d_gene: -; CDR3nt: TGCAGCGTTTCGTGGGGCGCGTACGAGCAGTACTTC; CDR3aa: CSVSWGAYEQYF
abundance: -; v_gene: TRBV7-7; j_gene: TRBJ2-2; d_gene: -; CDR3nt: TGTGCTAGCAGCGCCGACAGGAACACCGGGGAGCTGTTTTTT; CDR3aa: CASSADRNTGELFF
abundance: -; v_gene: TRBV5-1; j_gene: TRBJ1-2; d_gene: TRBD1; CDR3nt: TGCGCCAGCACCGAGACAGGGGGCTTGGGCTACACCTTC; CDR3aa: CASTETGGLGYTF
abundance: -; v_gene: TRBV5-1; j_gene: TRBJ1-1; d_gene: TRBD1; CDR3nt: TGCGCCAGCAGCTTACAGGGGCAGAACAGTGAAGCTTTCTTT; CDR3aa: CASSLQGQNSEAFF
abundance: -; v_gene: TRBV15; j_gene: TRBJ1-5; d_gene: -; CDR3nt: TGTGCCACCAGCCGGAGGGGGAGCAATCAGCCCCAGCATTTT; CDR3aa: CATSRRGSNQPQHF
abundance: -; v_gene: TRBV9; j_gene: TRBJ2-7; d_gene: TRBD1; CDR3nt: TGTGCCAGCAGCGGGCCGGGACAGGGGACCTACGAGCAGTACTTC; CDR3aa: CASSGPGQGTYEQYF
abundance: -; v_gene: TRBV6-5; j_gene: TRBJ2-3; d_gene: TRBD1; CDR3nt: TGTGCCAGCACCGCCGGGACAGGCGAAACAGATACGCAGTATTTT; CDR3aa: CASTAGTGETDTQYF
abundance: -; v_gene: TRBV3-1/TRBV3-2; j_gene: TRBJ2-1; d_gene: -; CDR3nt: TGTGCCAGCTCACGGGACCCGAACAATGAGCAGTTCTTC; CDR3aa: CASSRDPNNEQFF
abundance: once; v_gene: TRBV28; j_gene: TRBJ2-5; d_gene: -; CDR3nt: TGTGCCAGCAGCCTAGGTAGCGGCTACCAAGAGACCCAGTACTTC; CDR3aa: CASSLGSGYQETQYF
abundance: -; v_gene: TRBV10-3; j_gene: TRBJ2-7; d_gene: TRBD1; CDR3nt: TGTGCCATCAGTCCTCGGAGGACAGGTGATTCCTACGAGCAGTACTTC; CDR3aa: CAISPRRTGDSYEQYF
abundance: -; v_gene: TRBV14; j_gene: TRBJ2-2; d_gene: -; CDR3nt: TGTGCCAGCAGCCAGAACGGAGACACCGGGGAGCTGTTTTTT; CDR3aa: CASSQNGDTGELFF
abundance: -; v_gene: TRBV27; j_gene: TRBJ2-3; d_gene: TRBD2; CDR3nt: TGTGCCAGCAGTCCCCTCTTAGCGGGAGGTACAGATACGCAGTATTTT; CDR3aa: CASSPLLAGGTDTQYF
abundance: -; v_gene: TRBV5-6; j_gene: TRBJ2-3; d_gene: -; CDR3nt: TGTGCCAGCAGCCCCATCGCCACAGATACGCAGTATTTT; CDR3aa: CASSPIATDTQYF
abundance: -; v_gene: TRBV19; j_gene: TRBJ1-1; d_gene: -; CDR3nt: TGTGCCATCTCTTCCAGGTCGATGGAATTCACTGAAGCTTTCTTT; CDR3aa: CAISSRSMEFTEAFF
abundance: -; v_gene: TRBV7-8; j_gene: TRBJ1-3; d_gene: -; CDR3nt: TGTGCCAGCAGCTTAATTGGAAACACCATATATTTT; CDR3aa: CASSLIGNTIYF
abundance: -; v_gene: TRBV7-3; j_gene: TRBJ2-7; d_gene: -; CDR3nt: TGTGCCAGCAGCTTAAAGGGTTCGAGCTACGAGCAGTACTTC; CDR3aa: CASSLKGSSYEQYF
abundance: -; v_gene: TRBV9; j_gene: TRBJ1-2; d_gene: -; CDR3nt: TGTGCCAGCACCTTAGCCGGGGGGTATGGCTACACCTTC; CDR3aa: CASTLAGGYGYTF
abundance: -; v_gene: TRBV7-9; j_gene: TRBJ2-7; d_gene: -; CDR3nt: TGTGCCAGCAGCCGACGGGATAGACATCGCGAGCAGTACTTC; CDR3aa: CASSRRDRHREQYF
abundance: -; v_gene: TRBV7-9; j_gene: TRBJ1-2; d_gene: -; CDR3nt: TGTGCCAGCAGCCCATGGGATAACTATGGCTACACCTTC; CDR3aa: CASSPWDNYGYTF
abundance: -; v_gene: TRBV5-1; j_gene: TRBJ1-6; d_gene: TRBD1; CDR3nt: TGCGCCAGCAGCTTGTCCCCGGGACAGACAGATTCTAATTCACCCCTCCACTTT; CDR3aa: CASSLSPGQTDSNSPLHF
abundance: -; v_gene: TRBV10-3; j_gene: TRBJ1-3; d_gene: -; CDR3nt: TGTGCCATCAGTACGAACTCTGGAAACACCATATATTTT; CDR3aa: CAISTNSGNTIYF
abundance: -; v_gene: TRBV29-1; j_gene: TRBJ1-1; d_gene: TRBD1; CDR3nt: TGCAGCGTTGTTCCGGACAGGCTACGGGTAGCTTTCTTT; CDR3aa: CSVVPDRLRVAFF
abundance: -; v_gene: TRBV6-5; j_gene: TRBJ1-5; d_gene: -; CDR3nt: TGTGCCAGCACCAGAATAAGGCCTAGCAATCAGCCCCAGCATTTT; CDR3aa: CASTRIRPSNQPQHF
abundance: -; v_gene: TRBV27; j_gene: TRBJ2-2; d_gene: -; CDR3nt: TGTGCCAGCCCCGGGCTAGAGAAGACATCCGGGGAGCTGTTTTTT; CDR3aa: CASPGLEKTSGELFF
abundance: -; v_gene: TRBV4-3; j_gene: TRBJ2-3; d_gene: -; CDR3nt: TGCGCCAGCAGCCAAGGGGCAGGGAGTCCGCAGTATTTT; CDR3aa: CASSQGAGSPQYF
abundance: -; v_gene: TRBV19; j_gene: TRBJ2-3; d_gene: TRBD2; CDR3nt: TGTGCCAGTAGCCCAACCCCTTCCCTAGCGGGAGCAGCAGATACGCAGTATTTT; CDR3aa: CASSPTPSLAGAADTQYF
abundance: -; v_gene: TRBV19; j_gene: TRBJ2-3; d_gene: -; CDR3nt: TGTGCCAGTAGTACTCCCGACCGGGATACGCAGTATTTT; CDR3aa: CASSTPDRDTQYF
abundance: -; v_gene: TRBV4-1; j_gene: TRBJ2-3; d_gene: -; CDR3nt: TGCGCCAGCAGCCAAGAAGCGGGTCGGGTAGATACGCAGTATTTT; CDR3aa: CASSQEAGRVDTQYF
abundance: -; v_gene: TRBV2; j_gene: TRBJ1-5; d_gene: -; CDR3nt: TGTGCCAGCAGTGTTGAGGGCGGCAATCAGCCCCAGCATTTT; CDR3aa: CASSVEGGNQPQHF
abundance: -; v_gene: TRBV6-5; j_gene: TRBJ2-7; d_gene: -; CDR3nt: TGTGCCAGCAGTTACTCCAGGGGACCCTACGAGCAGTACTTC; CDR3aa: CASSYSRGPYEQYF
abundance: -; v_gene: TRBV5-4; j_gene: TRBJ2-7; d_gene: TRBD2; CDR3nt: TGTGCCAGCAGCCGCGGGGGCAGCGGGAGGGACTACGAGCAGTACTTC; CDR3aa: CASSRGGSGRDYEQYF
abundance: -; v_gene: TRBV5-1; j_gene: TRBJ2-2; d_gene: -; CDR3nt: TGCGCCAGCAGCTTGTACTCCACCGGGGAGCTGTTTTTT; CDR3aa: CASSLYSTGELFF
abundance: -; v_gene: TRBV7-2; j_gene: TRBJ1-1; d_gene: -; CDR3nt: TGTGCCAGCAGCTTGGGGGGTCGGAGCACTGAAGCTTTCTTT; CDR3aa: CASSLGGRSTEAFF
abundance: once; v_gene: TRBV5-1; j_gene: TRBJ1-1; d_gene: -; CDR3nt: TGCGCCAGCAGCTTGGAGCTGGGGACTGAAGCTTTCTTT; CDR3aa: CASSLELGTEAFF
abundance: -; v_gene: TRBV4-3; j_gene: TRBJ2-3; d_gene: -; CDR3nt: TGCGCCAGCCGCGCCCGTTCGGGGTTTGGAGATACGCAGTATTTT; CDR3aa: CASRARSGFGDTQYF
abundance: few; v_gene: TRBV7-2; j_gene: TRBJ1-2; d_gene: TRBD1; CDR3nt: TGTGCCAGCAGCCCCCAGGGGGGAGGAATGAGATATGGCTACACCTTC; CDR3aa: CASSPQGGGMRYGYTF
abundance: -; v_gene: TRBV4-2; j_gene: TRBJ1-2; d_gene: -; CDR3nt: TGTGCCAGCAGCCAAGTTTTTTCGGGCAGGGAGAACTATGGCTACACCTTC; CDR3aa: CASSQVFSGRENYGYTF
abundance: once; v_gene: TRBV4-3; j_gene: TRBJ1-2; d_gene: -; CDR3nt: TGCGCCAGCAGCCAAGAAATCGGCGGGACTGACTATGGCTACACCTTC; CDR3aa: CASSQEIGGTDYGYTF
abundance: -; v_gene: TRBV28; j_gene: TRBJ1-1; d_gene: -; CDR3nt: TGTGCCAGCAGGCAGGGGCGGAACACTGAAGCTTTCTTT; CDR3aa: CASRQGRNTEAFF
abundance: -; v_gene: TRBV4-1; j_gene: TRBJ1-3; d_gene: -; CDR3nt: TGCGCCAGCAGCCACAACCTAGGGGCCTCTGGAAACACCATATATTTT; CDR3aa: CASSHNLGASGNTIYF
abundance: -; v_gene: TRBV19; j_gene: TRBJ2-1; d_gene: TRBD2; CDR3nt: TGTGCCAGTAGTATCCGGACTAGCGGGGTAAATGAGCAGTTCTTC; CDR3aa: CASSIRTSGVNEQFF
abundance: -; v_gene: TRBV6-5; j_gene: TRBJ1-2; d_gene: -; CDR3nt: TGTGCCAGCATTAAATCGCCCTATGGCTACACCTTC; CDR3aa: CASIKSPYGYTF
abundance: -; v_gene: TRBV24-1; j_gene: TRBJ2-7; d_gene: -; CDR3nt: TGTGCCACCAGTGACCGGGTCTCCTACGAGCAGTACTTC; CDR3aa: CATSDRVSYEQYF
abundance: -; v_gene: TRBV7-9; j_gene: TRBJ2-5; d_gene: TRBD2; CDR3nt: TGTGCCAGCAGCCCAAAAGGACTAGCGGCAAGGGAGACCCAGTACTTC; CDR3aa: CASSPKGLAARETQYF
abundance: -; v_gene: TRBV7-8; j_gene: TRBJ1-2; d_gene: -; CDR3nt: TGTGCCAGCAGCCCGGGGATGATCGGGGCGCAGGGCTATGGCTACACCTTC; CDR3aa: CASSPGMIGAQGYGYTF
abundance: -; v_gene: TRBV10-2; j_gene: TRBJ1-2; d_gene: -; CDR3nt: TGCGCCAGCAGTGACCTGGGGGGCTACACCTTC; CDR3aa: CASSDLGGYTF